This TCR beta chain is drawn from a study of T cells after yellow fever vaccination. Whole-study results and caveats: The booster response re-showed most primary clones: around 95% CD4, approximately 85% CD8.

J gave up 8 bases and V 4 bases, and 10 bases lay outside the gene matches. The CDR3 sequence is 14 residues long. Germline V CDR1 and CDR2: MNHEY, SVGAGI. This clonotype was seen repeatedly, ten times or more. No antigen is known for it. The authors made TCR cDNA by 5'RACE template switching, adding a universal primer site and UMIs. TCRdb re-called the 5' RACE reads through MiXCR, storing one row per CDR3 protein. The sample contains more than 300,000 distinct CDR3 sequences, approximately 4.3% of which appear only once. The chain links TRBV6-5 to TRBJ1-1; 7 bases map to TRBD1. This clonotype was sampled from a man aged 18 to 35 who received the YFV17D yellow fever vaccine. Specimen: PBMCs, collected 15 days after the yellow fever booster vaccination. CDR3 protein: CASSFSGTAREAFF. In nucleotides, the CDR3 is TGTGCCAGCAGTTTCTCCGGGACAGCACGAGAAGCTTTCTTT.